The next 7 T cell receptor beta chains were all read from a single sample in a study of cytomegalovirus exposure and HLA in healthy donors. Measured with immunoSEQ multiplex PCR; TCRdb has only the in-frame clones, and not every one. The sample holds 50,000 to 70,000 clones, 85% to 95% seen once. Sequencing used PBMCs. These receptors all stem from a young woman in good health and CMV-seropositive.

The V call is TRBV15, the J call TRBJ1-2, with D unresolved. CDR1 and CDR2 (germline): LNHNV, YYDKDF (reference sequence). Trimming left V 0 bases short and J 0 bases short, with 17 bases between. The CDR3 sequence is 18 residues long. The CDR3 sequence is CATSRDLGVQSTNYGYTF. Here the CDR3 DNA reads TGTGCCACCAGCAGAGATCTCGGAGTCCAGAGTACTAACTATGGCTACACCTTC.

CDR3 DNA sequence: TGTGCCAGCAGCTCTAGGAATAACTTCCGAGAGCAGTACTTC. Translation: CASSSRNNFREQYF. The chain combines TRBV7-9 with TRBJ2-7; D uncertain. Germline assignment: CDR1 SEHNR and CDR2 FQNEAQ (reference sequence). V lost 4 bases and J 7 bases, leaving 17 bases between the germline ends. This CDR3 is built from 14 residues.

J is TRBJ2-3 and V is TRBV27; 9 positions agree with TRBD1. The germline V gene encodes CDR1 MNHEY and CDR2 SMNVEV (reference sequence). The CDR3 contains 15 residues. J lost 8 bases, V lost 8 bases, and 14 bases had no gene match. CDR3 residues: CASRDRQGVLGTQYF. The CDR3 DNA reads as TGTGCCAGCCGGGATCGACAGGGGGTTCTAGGTACGCAGTATTTT.

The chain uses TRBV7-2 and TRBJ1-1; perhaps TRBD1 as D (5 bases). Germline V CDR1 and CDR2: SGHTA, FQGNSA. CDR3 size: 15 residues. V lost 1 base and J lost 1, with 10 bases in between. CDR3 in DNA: TGTGCCAGCAGCTTAGGCGGGGGGAGGAACACTGAAGCTTTCTTT. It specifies CASSLGGGRNTEAFF.

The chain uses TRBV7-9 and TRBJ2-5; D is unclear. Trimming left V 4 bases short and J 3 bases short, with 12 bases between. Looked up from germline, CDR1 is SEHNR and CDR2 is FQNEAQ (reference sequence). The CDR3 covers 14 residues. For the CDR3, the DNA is TGTGCCAGCAGCTCCTTCTCGGCGGAAGAGACCCAGTACTTC. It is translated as CASSSFSAEETQYF.

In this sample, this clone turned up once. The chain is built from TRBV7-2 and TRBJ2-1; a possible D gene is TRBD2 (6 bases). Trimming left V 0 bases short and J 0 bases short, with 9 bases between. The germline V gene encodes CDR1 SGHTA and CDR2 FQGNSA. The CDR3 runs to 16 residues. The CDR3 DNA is TGTGCCAGCAGCTTAGCGGCGGGAAGCTCCTACAATGAGCAGTTCTTC. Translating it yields CASSLAAGSSYNEQFF. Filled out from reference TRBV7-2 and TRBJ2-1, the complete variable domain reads GAGVSQSPSNKVTEKGKDVELRCDPISGHTALYWYRQSLGQGLEFLIYFQGNSAPDKSGLPSDRFSAERTGGSVSTLTIQRTQQEDSAVYLCASSLAAGSSYNEQFFGPGTRLTVL.

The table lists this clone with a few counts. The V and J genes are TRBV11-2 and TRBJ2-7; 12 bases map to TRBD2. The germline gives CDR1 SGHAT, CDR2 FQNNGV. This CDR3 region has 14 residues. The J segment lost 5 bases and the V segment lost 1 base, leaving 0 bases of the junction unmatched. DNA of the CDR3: TGTGCCAGCAGCTTAGGACTAGCGGGGGACGAGCAGTACTTC. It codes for CASSLGLAGDEQYF.